This T cell receptor beta chain was captured by sequencing in a study of control samples from healthy donors and cancer patients. In germline, CDR1 is SEHNR, CDR2 FQNEAQ (reference sequence). The germline V and J ends were trimmed by 1 base and 5 bases, with 18 bases remaining between them. The CDR3 runs to 16 residues. This table comes from immunoSEQ multiplex PCR, and its TCRdb copy is limited to in-frame clones, with some not included. There are 75,000 to 95,000 clones in the sample; approximately 90% occur only once, and more than 5% lies in the top ten. The sequencing sample was made of blood. The receptor comes from a woman aged 45-65 years in good health. The chain combines TRBV7-9 with TRBJ2-7, with D possibly matching TRBD1 (5 bases). For the CDR3, the DNA is TGTGCCAGCAGCTTAGGGGGCGCAGAAGGTATTAACGAGCAGTACTTC. Encoded protein: CASSLGGAEGINEQYF.